This T cell receptor beta chain was documented in a study of T cells in Graves' hyperthyroidism and ophthalmopathy (dated by TCRdb to between 2018 and 2021). Broadly, across the study: Peripheral blood was collected at initial diagnosis, before any treatment. To identify distinguishing TCR V-J signatures, a discovery cohort of around 98 patients was used, comprising under 45 with Graves' ophthalmopathy and around 57 with stable Graves' hyperthyroidism. Prospective prediction of ophthalmopathy was tested in an independent validation cohort consisting of some 18 hyperthyroidism patients and approximately 16 patients who later progressed to ophthalmopathy. The roughly 91 discovery patients were randomly split 7:3 into training and test sets. In about 6 Graves' hyperthyroidism patients, the study also compared T-cell repertoires from thyroid tissue with T-cell repertoires from blood. After sampling, hyperthyroidism patients received methimazole starting at 30 mg daily, and ophthalmopathy patients received high-dose intravenous methylprednisolone. The paper reports TCR Vbeta CDR3 sequencing of approximately 140 peripheral blood samples: 43 ophthalmopathy, about 75 hyperthyroidism and about 17 progressor patients. Results the study describes overall, beyond this receptor: No statistical method was used to set the sample size in advance, and investigators knew the group allocation. Blood samples also contained most of the expanded thyroid clonotypes (frequency above 0.001), which suggests that blood repertoires may reflect thyroid immune responses. A model built on a 13 V-J signature distinguished ophthalmopathy from stable hyperthyroidism, reaching 85% to 90% sensitivity and about 81% specificity in cross-validation and 80%/75% in testing. In validation, the model predicted progression to ophthalmopathy a median of about 6 months before onset, with over 55% sensitivity and about 72% specificity.

Turning to this clonotype: Its antigen target is currently unknown. No base quality values were provided; no much bigger clone lies one nucleotide off.

Ophthalmopathy patients had moderately to severely active disease, with a Clinical Activity Score of 3 or more, a NOSPECS grade of 4 or more, and a disease duration of less than 3 months. Patients with uncontrolled infections, other autoimmune diseases, pregnancy or lactation were excluded. Diagnoses were based on clinical symptoms, serum thyroxine and TRAb, thyroid ultrasound and orbital computed tomography. PBMCs were isolated from approximately 10 ml of fresh peripheral blood by Ficoll-Paque density gradient centrifugation. Total RNA was extracted using Trizol reagent, and RNA quality was assessed on an Agilent 2100 Bioanalyzer. From its cysteine to its phenylalanine, the CDR3 spans 13 amino acids. Only CDR3 DNA remains: 39 bases, in frame from the first base. The germline V gene encodes CDR1 SGHDT and CDR2 YYEEEE. From V the trimming removes 4 bases and from J it removes 6 bases, while the gene matches leave 2 bases of the junction unaccounted for.

The TCR beta CDR3 regions were amplified from the RNA transcripts. The TCR CDR3 was subjected to a first round of RT-PCR using the HTBI primer set and the Qiagen OneStep RT-PCR kit. A second multiplex PCR round built the libraries, followed by size selection and purification. The libraries were sequenced on an Illumina HiSeq2000 using paired-end 100 bp reads. The source study handled its data this way. SOAPnuke was used to process the raw data, throwing out any read that contained adapters or uncalled bases, had a mean Phred below 15, or lacked an exact constant-primer or identifier match. COPE v1.2.5 was used to merge high-quality paired reads, and clonotypes were defined as unique nucleotide sequences. MiTCR v1.1 was used to align clonotypes to the IMGT TRBV, TRBD and TRBJ reference segments. The analysis included only V-J combinations with a frequency above 0.0001, which together covered over 98% of the repertoires. A TCS score was defined as the ratio of F50 (clonal expansion) to E x V (chaos), with BLOSUM62-based TCRdist applied between CDR3 peptides within each V-J. Welch's t-statistics and random forest reduced roughly 530 V-J features to about 13, which were used in a naive Bayes classifier (R e1071). TCRdb's own reprocessing of the public reads used fastp at Q25 and MiXCR and kept productive beta chains. Rows merge per CDR3 protein into single entries with the most common DNA and genes. The V and J calls here are based on TCRdb, not the publication. This sample holds about 500,000 distinct CDR3 sequences; about 16% were observed only once. The ten largest clones represent approximately 30% of the sample.

The receptor comes from a woman younger than 45 with Graves' ophthalmopathy. Here the chain combines TRBV5-6 and TRBJ2-1; 9 central nucleotides agree with TRBD1. The specimen sequenced was blood. The DNA reads as follows: TGTGCCAGCAGCGTGGACAGGGGCAATGAGCAGTTCTTC. This is translated as CASSVDRGNEQFF.